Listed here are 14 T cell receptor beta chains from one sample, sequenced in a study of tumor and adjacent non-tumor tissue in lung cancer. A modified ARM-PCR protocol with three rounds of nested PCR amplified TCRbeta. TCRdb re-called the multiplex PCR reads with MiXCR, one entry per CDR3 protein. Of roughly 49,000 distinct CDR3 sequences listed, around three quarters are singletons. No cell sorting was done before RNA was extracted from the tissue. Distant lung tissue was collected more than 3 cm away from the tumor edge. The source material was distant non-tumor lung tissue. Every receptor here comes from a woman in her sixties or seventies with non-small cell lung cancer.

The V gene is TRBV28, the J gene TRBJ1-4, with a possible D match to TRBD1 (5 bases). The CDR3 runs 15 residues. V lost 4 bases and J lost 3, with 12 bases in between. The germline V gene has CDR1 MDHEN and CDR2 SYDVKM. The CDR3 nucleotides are TGTGCCAGCAGTTCAGGACGGGGGGCTAATGAAAAACTGTTTTTT. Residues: CASSSGRGANEKLFF.

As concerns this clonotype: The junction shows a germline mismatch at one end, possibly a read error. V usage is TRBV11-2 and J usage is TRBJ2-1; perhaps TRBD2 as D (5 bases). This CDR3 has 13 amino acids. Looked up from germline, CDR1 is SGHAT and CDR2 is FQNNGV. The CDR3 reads CASSGRISDERFF. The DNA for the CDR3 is TGTGCCAGCAGCGGGCGGATTAGCGATGAGCGGTTCTTC.

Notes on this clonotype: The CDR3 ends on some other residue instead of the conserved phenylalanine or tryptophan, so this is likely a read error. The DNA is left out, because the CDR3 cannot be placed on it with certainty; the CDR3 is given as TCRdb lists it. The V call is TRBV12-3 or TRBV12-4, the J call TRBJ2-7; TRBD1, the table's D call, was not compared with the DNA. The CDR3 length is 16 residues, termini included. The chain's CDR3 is CASSLSSTGTYDKQYL.

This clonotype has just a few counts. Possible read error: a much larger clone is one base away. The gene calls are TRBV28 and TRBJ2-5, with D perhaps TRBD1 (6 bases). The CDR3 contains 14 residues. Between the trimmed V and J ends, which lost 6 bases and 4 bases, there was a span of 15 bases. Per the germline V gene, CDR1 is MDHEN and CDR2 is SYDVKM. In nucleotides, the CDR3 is TGTGCCAGCAGCTCAATAACAGGGTCAGAGACCCAGTACTTC. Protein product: CASSSITGSETQYF.

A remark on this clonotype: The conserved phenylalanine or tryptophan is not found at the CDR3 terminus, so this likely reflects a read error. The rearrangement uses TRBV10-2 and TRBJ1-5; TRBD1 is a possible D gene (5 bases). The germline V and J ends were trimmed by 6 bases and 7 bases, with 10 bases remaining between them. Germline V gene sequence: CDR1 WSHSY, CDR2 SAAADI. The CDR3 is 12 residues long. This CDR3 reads CASSVGGQPQHS. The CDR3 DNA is TGCGCCAGCAGCGTGGGGGGACAGCCCCAGCATTCT.

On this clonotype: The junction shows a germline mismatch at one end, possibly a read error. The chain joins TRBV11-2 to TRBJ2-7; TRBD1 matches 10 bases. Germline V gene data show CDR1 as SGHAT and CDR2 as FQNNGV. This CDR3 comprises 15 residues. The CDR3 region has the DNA TGTGCCATCAGCTCGGGGACAGGGGCCCTTCACGAGAAGTACTTC. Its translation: CAISSGTGALHEKYF.

CDR3 bases: TGTGCCAGCAGTCGCACAGGTGGTCAAAAGTCCCAGTACTTC. Its protein product is CASSRTGGQKSQYF. The chain joins TRBV6-5 to TRBJ2-5; D may be TRBD1 (5 bases). V was cut by 5 bases and J by 9 bases, with 19 bases left in between. Germline loops: CDR1 MNHEY, CDR2 SVGAGI. The CDR3 is made up of 14 amino acids.

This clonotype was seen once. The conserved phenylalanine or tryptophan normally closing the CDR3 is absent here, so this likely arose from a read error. CDR3 amino acids: CTSSYTQQRANTGELFY. The CDR3 bases are TGCACCAGCAGTTACACCCAACAGAGGGCCAACACCGGGGAGCTGTTTTAT. This chain joins TRBV6-2 or TRBV6-3 and TRBJ2-2; D might be TRBD2 (5 bases). Germline V gives CDR1 MNHEY, CDR2 SVGEGT. The CDR3 has 17 residues.

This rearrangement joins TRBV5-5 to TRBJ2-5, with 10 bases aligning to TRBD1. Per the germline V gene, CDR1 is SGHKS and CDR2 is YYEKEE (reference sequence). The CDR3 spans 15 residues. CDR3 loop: CVTSDYRQGAETQYF. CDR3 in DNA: TGTGTCACCAGCGATTATAGACAGGGGGCAGAGACCCAGTACTTC.

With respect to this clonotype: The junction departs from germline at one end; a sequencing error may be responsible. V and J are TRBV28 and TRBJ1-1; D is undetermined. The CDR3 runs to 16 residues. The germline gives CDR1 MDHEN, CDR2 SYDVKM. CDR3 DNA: TGTGCAAGCAGCTCAGTTACTCCGGGCCTGAACACTGAAGCTTCCTTT. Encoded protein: CASSSVTPGLNTEASF. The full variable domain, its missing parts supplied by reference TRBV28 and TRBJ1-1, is DVKVTQSSRYLVKRTGEKVFLECVQDMDHENMFWYRQDPGLGLRLIYFSYDVKMKEKGDIPEGYSVSREKKERFSLILESASTNQTSMYLCASSSVTPGLNTEASFGQGTRLTVV.

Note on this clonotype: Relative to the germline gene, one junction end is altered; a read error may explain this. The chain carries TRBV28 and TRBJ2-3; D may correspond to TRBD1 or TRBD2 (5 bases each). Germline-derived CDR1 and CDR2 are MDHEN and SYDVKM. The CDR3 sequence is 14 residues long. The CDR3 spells CASAPGTIVDTQYF. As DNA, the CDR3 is TGTGCCAGCGCCCCCGGGACCATAGTGGATACGCAGTATTTC.

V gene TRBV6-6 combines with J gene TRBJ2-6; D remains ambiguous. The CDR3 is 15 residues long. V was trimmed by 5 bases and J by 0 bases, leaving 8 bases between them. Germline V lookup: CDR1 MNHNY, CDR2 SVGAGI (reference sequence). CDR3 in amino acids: CASSPTVSGANVLTF. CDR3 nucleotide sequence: TGTGCCAGCAGTCCTACAGTCTCTGGGGCCAACGTCCTGACTTTC.

In nucleotides, the CDR3 is TGTGCCATCATGGGGGCTAGTGACTACGAGCAGTACTTC. It specifies CAIMGASDYEQYF. J is TRBJ2-7 and V is TRBV10-3, with D possibly TRBD1 on 6 matching bases. This CDR3 region has 13 residues. V was clipped by 7 bases and J by 3 bases, with 13 bases between them. Germline V gene sequence: CDR1 ENHRY, CDR2 SYGVKD.

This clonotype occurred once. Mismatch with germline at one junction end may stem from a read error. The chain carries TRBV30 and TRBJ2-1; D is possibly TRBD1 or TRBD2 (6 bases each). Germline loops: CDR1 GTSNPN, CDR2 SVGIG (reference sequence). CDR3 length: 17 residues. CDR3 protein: CTANDGPGANSYNKQFF. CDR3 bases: TGTACTGCAAACGACGGGCCGGGGGCGAATTCCTACAATAAGCAGTTCTTC.